This TCR beta chain originates from a study of T cell responses to AZD1222 COVID-19 vaccine. Turning to the study itself: Pooling was applied to second doses at about 4 or about 12 weeks.

This CDR3 has 15 amino acids. The V end lost 2 bases, the J end lost 6 bases, and 19 bases lay between the germline ends. In germline, CDR1 is GTSNPN, CDR2 SVGIG (reference sequence). General study findings and limits: Sampled repertoires all dated from after the peak T cell response. Possibly, clonal diversity was underestimated; donors were largely white British and included more females. Dominant at 160-218 and 743-854, vaccine-associated CD4 TCRs also spanned spike.

Sequencing was performed with immunoSEQ multiplex PCR; in TCRdb, only in-frame clones are kept and a portion is missing. The sample contains about 130,000 clones, about four fifths of which appear only once. Comment on this clone: As yet, its antigen is unknown.

The gene calls are TRBV30 and TRBJ1-2; D is possibly TRBD1 (5 bases). The receptor was isolated from an adult in good health. The specimen comprised peripheral blood, sampled on day 0 of AZD1222 vaccination. The CDR3 region is CAWSFRTSPWDGYTF. In DNA, the CDR3 is TGTGCCTGGAGTTTCCGGACATCCCCTTGGGATGGCTACACCTTC.